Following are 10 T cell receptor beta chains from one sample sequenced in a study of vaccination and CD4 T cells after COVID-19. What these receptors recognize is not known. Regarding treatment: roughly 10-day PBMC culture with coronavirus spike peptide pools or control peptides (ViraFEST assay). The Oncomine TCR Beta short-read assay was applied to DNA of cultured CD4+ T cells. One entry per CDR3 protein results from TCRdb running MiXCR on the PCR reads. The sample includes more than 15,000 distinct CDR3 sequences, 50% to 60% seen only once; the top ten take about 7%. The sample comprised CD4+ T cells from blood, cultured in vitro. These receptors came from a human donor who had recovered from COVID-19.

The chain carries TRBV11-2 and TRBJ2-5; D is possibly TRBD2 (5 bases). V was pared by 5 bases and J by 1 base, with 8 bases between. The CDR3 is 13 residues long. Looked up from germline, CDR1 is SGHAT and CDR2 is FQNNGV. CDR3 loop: CASSPGTQETQYF. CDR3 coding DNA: TGTGCCAGCAGCCCGGGAACCCAAGAGACCCAGTACTTC.

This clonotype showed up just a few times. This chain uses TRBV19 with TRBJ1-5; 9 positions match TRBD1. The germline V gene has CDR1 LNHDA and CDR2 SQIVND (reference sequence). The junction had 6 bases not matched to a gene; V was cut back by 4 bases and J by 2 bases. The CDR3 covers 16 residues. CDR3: CASSKRTGAGNQPQHF. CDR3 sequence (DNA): TGTGCCAGTAGTAAAAGGACAGGGGCGGGCAATCAGCCCCAGCATTTT.

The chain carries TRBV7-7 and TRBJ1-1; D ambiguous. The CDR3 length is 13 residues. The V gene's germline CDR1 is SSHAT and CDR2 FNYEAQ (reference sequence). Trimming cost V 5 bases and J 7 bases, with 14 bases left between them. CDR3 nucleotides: TGTGCCAGCAGCAGAGCCGTCGGGAGTGAAGCTTTCTTT. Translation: CASSRAVGSEAFF.

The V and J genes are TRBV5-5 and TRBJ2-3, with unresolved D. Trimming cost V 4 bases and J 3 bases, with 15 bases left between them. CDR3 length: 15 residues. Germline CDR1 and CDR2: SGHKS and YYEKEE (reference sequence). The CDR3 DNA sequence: TGTGCCAGCAGCGCTAGATCGTTGGGAACAGATACGCAGTATTTT. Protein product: CASSARSLGTDTQYF.

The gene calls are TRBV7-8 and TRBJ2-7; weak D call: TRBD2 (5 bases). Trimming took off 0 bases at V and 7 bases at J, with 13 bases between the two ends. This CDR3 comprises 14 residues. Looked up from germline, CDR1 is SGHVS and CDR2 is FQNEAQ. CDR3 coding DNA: TGTGCCAGCAGCTTAGCGAGAGGGTCTGGAGAGCAGTACTTC. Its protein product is CASSLARGSGEQYF.

CDR3 region: CASSIGGTGANVLTF. The CDR3 bases are TGTGCCAGTAGCATCGGGGGGACTGGGGCCAACGTCCTGACTTTC. The chain carries TRBV19 and TRBJ2-6, with TRBD2 matching over 7 bases. Germline values: CDR1 LNHDA, CDR2 SQIVND (reference sequence). V was clipped by 6 bases and J by 2 bases; unmatched bases: 4. The CDR3 totals 15 residues.

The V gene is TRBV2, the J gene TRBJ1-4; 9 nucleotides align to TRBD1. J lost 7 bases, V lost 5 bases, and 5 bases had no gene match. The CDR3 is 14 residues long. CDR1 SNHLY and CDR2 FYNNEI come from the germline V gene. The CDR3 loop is CASSSGQGGEKLFF. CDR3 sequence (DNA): TGTGCCAGCAGTTCGGGACAGGGTGGTGAAAAACTGTTTTTT.

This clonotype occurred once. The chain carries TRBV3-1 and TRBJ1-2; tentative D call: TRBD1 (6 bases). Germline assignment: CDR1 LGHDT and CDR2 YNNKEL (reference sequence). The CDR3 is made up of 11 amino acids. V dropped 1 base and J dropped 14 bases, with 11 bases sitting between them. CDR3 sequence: CASSQAGEVTF. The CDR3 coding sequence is TGTGCCAGCAGCCAAGCAGGGGAGGTTACCTTC.

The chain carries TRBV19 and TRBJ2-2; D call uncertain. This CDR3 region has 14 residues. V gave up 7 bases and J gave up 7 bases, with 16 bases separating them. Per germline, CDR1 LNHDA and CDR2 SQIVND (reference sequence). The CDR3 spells CASTPSPWGGELFF. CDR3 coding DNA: TGTGCCAGTACCCCTTCGCCCTGGGGCGGGGAGCTGTTTTTT.

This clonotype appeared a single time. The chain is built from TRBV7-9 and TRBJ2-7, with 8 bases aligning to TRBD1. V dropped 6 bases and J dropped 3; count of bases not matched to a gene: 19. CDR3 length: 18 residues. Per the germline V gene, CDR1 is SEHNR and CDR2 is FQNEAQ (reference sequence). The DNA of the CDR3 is TGTGCCAGCAGTTCGGACAGGGCGCTGGGAAGGAAGCTCTACGAGCAGTACTTC. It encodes CASSSDRALGRKLYEQYF.